Below, 8 T cell receptor beta chains from the same sample are listed, as sequenced in a study of blood T cells in healthy people across ages. A J-beta primer mix and a sample-barcoded 5' primer were used in a second PCR of about 6 to 12 cycles. TCRdb re-called the 5' RACE reads through MiXCR, storing one row per CDR3 protein. The profile covers around 1,100,000 distinct CDR3 sequences, with less than 45% appearing a single time and roughly 13% taken by the ten largest. Material for sequencing was blood. The receptors here all came from a man aged 18 to 29 in good health.

The table lists this clonotype with a few counts. V usage is TRBV27 and J usage is TRBJ1-4; 7 bases agree with TRBD1. CDR1 and CDR2 from the germline V gene are MNHEY and SMNVEV (reference sequence). The V segment lost 6 bases and the J segment 2 bases; nucleotides outside the gene matches: 12. The CDR3 has 17 amino acids. This chain's CDR3 is CASRRQGGFSTNEKLFF. As DNA, the CDR3 is TGTGCCAGCAGGAGACAGGGTGGTTTTTCGACTAATGAAAAACTGTTTTTT.

This chain connects TRBV10-3 to TRBJ2-7; 10 nucleotides agree with TRBD1. The CDR3 sequence is 17 residues long. The junction had 6 bases not matched to a gene; V was cut back by 0 bases and J by 1 base. Looked up from germline, CDR1 is ENHRY and CDR2 is SYGVKD. The CDR3 sequence is CAISESYAGQGSYEQYF. CDR3 DNA sequence: TGTGCCATCAGTGAGTCTTATGCGGGACAGGGGTCCTACGAGCAGTACTTC.

Regarding this clonotype: A read error may account for a junction end that differs from germline. The J gene is TRBJ1-2, the V gene TRBV20-1, with D hard to call. Germline CDR1 reads DFQATT; CDR2 reads SNEGSKA (reference sequence). The CDR3 covers 15 residues. The CDR3 DNA reads TGCAGTGCCACTCCCCCCGCGGAGTCTAACCATGGCTACACCTTC. Translating gives CSATPPAESNHGYTF.

The chain recombines TRBV7-6 with TRBJ2-2, with 9 bases lining up with TRBD1. Germline CDR1 reads SGHVS; CDR2 reads FNYEAQ. The junction had 10 bases not matched to a gene; V was cut back by 1 base and J by 4 bases. The CDR3 totals 18 residues. This chain's CDR3 is CASSLVVVGQGSTGELFF. For the CDR3, the DNA is TGTGCCAGCAGCTTAGTGGTAGTCGGACAGGGGAGCACCGGGGAGCTGTTTTTT.

This clonotype has a handful of counts. This chain connects TRBV24-1 to TRBJ2-3; D ambiguous. Germline CDR1 reads KGHDR; CDR2 reads SFDVKD. The CDR3 runs 16 residues. Trimming took 0 bases from V and 4 from J, leaving 13 bases between them. In DNA form, the CDR3 reads TGTGCCACCAGTGATTTGCACAACAGACGCCCAGATACGCAGTATTTT. Residues: CATSDLHNRRPDTQYF.

A word on this clonotype: One end of the junction varies from germline; a read error may be responsible. CDR3 in DNA: TGCAGTGCTAGAGACCGTACGAATGAAAAGCTGTTTTTT. Translation gives CSARDRTNEKLFF. This chain connects TRBV20-1 to TRBJ1-4; D is unclear. Germline CDR1 and CDR2: DFQATT and SNEGSKA (reference sequence). CDR3 size: 13 residues.

The rearrangement uses TRBV11-2 and TRBJ1-2; D is uncertain. The length of the CDR3 is 15 residues. The V gene's germline CDR1 is SGHAT and CDR2 FQNNGV. V gave up 1 base and J gave up 4 bases, with 13 bases separating them. The CDR3 is CASSLASFPGYGYTF. The DNA of the CDR3 is TGTGCCAGCAGCTTAGCATCCTTCCCCGGCTATGGCTACACCTTC.

The chain's CDR3 is CASSDSGGRVYYEQYF. In DNA form, the CDR3 reads TGTGCCAGCAGTGACTCGGGCGGCAGGGTCTACTACGAGCAGTACTTC. The chain couples TRBV6-4 to TRBJ2-7, with D possibly matching TRBD1 (5 bases). The CDR3 has 16 residues. V was cut by 0 bases and J by 3 bases, with 15 bases left in between. CDR1 and CDR2 from the germline V gene are MRHNA and SNTAGT.